This T cell receptor beta chain is from a study of blood T cell repertoires in COVID-19. Study context: Specimens from acute and convalescent COVID-19 originated in the United States, Italy and Spain.

Profiled with immunoSEQ multiplex PCR; TCRdb holds only in-frame clones, not every one. The sample has about 230,000 clones; more than 80% are singletons. Seattle participants joined during active infection and were tracked over time. CDR1 SEHNR and CDR2 FQNEAQ come from the germline V gene (reference sequence). The ends lost 1 base at V and 1 base at J; junction bases unmatched: 0. CDR3 size: 15 residues. V and J are TRBV7-9 and TRBJ2-3; 9 bases match TRBD2. The source of this sequence is a woman of 80 years or more with COVID-19, enrolled during active disease. The specimen was peripheral blood. The CDR3 sequence: CASSLVAGGTDTQYF. In DNA, the CDR3 is TGTGCCAGCAGCTTAGTAGCGGGGGGCACAGATACGCAGTATTTT.